This T cell receptor (beta chain) was observed in a study of blood T cell repertoires in COVID-19. Study information: From the United States, Italy and Spain came samples of acute and convalescent COVID-19.

This clone was seen just once. This CDR3 is built from 15 residues. Germline V gene data show CDR1 as MGHRA and CDR2 as YSYEKL. V was clipped by 1 base and J by 1 base, with 11 bases between them. Assay: immunoSEQ multiplex PCR; the TCRdb copy retains only in-frame clones and omits some. The repertoire includes fewer than 500,000 clones, about 90% of them detected once, and 0.8% to 0.85% sits in the top ten. The rearrangement joins TRBV4-1 to TRBJ2-7, with D maybe TRBD2 (6 bases). The receptor comes from a man between 18 and 35 years old with COVID-19, enrolled during active disease. Source material: peripheral blood. The CDR3 DNA is TGCGCCAGCAGCCAAGGCCGGGACTCGTCCTACGAGCAGTACTTC. It encodes CASSQGRDSSYEQYF.